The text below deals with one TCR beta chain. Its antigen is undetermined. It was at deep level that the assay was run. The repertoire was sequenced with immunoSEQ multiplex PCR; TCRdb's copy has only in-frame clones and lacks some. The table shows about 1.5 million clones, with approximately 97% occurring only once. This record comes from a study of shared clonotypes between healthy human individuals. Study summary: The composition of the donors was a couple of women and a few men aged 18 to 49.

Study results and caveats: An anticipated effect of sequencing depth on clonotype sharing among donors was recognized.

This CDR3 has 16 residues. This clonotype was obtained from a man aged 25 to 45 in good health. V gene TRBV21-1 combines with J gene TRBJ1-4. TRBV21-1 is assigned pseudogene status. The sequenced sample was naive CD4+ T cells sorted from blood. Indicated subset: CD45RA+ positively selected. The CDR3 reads CASALRGAATNEKLFF. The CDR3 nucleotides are TGTGCCAGCGCGCTCCGCGGTGCAGCAACTAATGAAAAACTGTTTTTT.